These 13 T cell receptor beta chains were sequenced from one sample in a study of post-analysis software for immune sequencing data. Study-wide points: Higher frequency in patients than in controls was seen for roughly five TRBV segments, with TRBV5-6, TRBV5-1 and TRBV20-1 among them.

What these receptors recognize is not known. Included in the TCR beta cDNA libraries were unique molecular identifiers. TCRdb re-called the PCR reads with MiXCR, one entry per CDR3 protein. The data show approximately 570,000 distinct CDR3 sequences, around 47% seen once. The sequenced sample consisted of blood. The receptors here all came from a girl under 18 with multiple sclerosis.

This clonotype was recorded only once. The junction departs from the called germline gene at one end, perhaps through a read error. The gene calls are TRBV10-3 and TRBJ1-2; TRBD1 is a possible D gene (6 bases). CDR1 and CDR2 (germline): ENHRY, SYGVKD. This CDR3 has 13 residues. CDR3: CAVSPGVNYGYTF. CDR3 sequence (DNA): TGTGCCGTCAGCCCAGGGGTTAACTATGGCTACACCTTC.

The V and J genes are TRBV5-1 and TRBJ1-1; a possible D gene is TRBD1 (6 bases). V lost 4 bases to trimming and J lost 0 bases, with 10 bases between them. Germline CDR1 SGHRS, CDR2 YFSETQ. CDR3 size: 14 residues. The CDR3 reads CASSADRVNTEAFF. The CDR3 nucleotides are TGCGCCAGCAGCGCGGACAGAGTGAACACTGAAGCTTTCTTT.

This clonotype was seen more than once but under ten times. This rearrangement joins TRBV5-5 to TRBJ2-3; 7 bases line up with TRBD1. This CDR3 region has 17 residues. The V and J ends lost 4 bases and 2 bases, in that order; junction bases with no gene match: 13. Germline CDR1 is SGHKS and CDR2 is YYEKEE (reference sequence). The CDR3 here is CASSIQGRGPSTDTQYF. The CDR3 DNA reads TGTGCCAGCAGCATACAGGGGCGAGGACCGTCCACAGATACGCAGTATTTT. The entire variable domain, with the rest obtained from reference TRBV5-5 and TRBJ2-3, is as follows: DAGVTQSPTHLIKTRGQQVTLRCSPISGHKSVSWYQQVLGQGPQFIFQYYEKEERGRGNFPDRFSARQFPNYSSELNVNALLLGDSALYLCASSIQGRGPSTDTQYFGPGTRLTVL.

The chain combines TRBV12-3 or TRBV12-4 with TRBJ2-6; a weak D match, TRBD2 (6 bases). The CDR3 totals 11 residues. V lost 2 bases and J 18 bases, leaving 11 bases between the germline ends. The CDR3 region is CASSLWGVWTF. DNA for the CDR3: TGTGCCAGCAGTTTATGGGGGGTTTGGACTTTC.

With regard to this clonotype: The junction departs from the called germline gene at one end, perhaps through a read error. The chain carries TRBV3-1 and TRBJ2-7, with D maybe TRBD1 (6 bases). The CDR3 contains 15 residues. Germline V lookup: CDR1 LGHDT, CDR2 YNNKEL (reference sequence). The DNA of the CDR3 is TGTGCCAGCAGTCCCCAGGGGCAAGAACCCTACGGGCAGTACTTC. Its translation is CASSPQGQEPYGQYF.

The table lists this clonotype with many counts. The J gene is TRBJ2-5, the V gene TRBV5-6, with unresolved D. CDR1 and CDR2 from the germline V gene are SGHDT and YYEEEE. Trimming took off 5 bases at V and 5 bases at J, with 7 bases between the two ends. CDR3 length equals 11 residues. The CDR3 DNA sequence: TGTGCCAGCAGGATTCTTGAGACCCAGTACTTC. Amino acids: CASRILETQYF.

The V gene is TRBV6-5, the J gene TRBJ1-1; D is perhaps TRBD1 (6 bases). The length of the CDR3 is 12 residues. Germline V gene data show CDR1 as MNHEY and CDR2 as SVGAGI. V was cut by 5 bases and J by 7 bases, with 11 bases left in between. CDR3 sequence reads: CASSPGGSEAFF. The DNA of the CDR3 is TGTGCCAGCAGTCCCGGGGGCAGTGAAGCTTTCTTT.

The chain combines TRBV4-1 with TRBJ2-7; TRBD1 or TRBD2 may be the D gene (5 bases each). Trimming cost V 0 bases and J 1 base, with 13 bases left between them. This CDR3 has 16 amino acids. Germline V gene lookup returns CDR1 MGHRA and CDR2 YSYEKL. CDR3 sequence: CASSQERAGSSYEQYF. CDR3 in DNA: TGCGCCAGCAGCCAAGAGCGGGCAGGGAGTTCCTACGAGCAGTACTTC.

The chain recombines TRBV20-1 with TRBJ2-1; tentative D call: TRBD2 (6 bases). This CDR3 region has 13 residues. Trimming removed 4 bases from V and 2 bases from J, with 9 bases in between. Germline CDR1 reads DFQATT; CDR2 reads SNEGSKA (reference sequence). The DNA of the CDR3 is TGCAGTGCTAAGAGGACTACCTACAATGAGCAGTTCTTC. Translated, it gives CSAKRTTYNEQFF.

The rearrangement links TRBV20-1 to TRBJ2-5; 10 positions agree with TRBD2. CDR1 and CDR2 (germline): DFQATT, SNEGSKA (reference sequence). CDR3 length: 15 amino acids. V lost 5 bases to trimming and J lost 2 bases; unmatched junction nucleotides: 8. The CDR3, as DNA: TGCAGTGCTGGAAGACTAGCGGGCCATCAAGAGACCCAGTACTTC. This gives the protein CSAGRLAGHQETQYF.

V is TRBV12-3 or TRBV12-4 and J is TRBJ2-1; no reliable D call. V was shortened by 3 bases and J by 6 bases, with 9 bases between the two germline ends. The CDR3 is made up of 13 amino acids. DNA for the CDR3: TGTGCCAGCAGTTTTTCTGCCGGCAATGAGCAGTTCTTC. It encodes CASSFSAGNEQFF.

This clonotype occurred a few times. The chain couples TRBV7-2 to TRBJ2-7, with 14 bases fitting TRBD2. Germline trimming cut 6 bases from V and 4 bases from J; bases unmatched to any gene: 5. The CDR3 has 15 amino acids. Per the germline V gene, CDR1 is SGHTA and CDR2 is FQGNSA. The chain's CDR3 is CASSKTSGGAYEQYF. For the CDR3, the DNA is TGTGCCAGCAGTAAGACTAGCGGGGGGGCGTACGAGCAGTACTTC.

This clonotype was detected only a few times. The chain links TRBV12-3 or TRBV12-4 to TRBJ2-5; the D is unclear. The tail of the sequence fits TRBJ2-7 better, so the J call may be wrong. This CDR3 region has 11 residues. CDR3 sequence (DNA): TGTGCCAGCAGTTTCCCGAACGAGCAGTACTTC. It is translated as CASSFPNEQYF.